What follows are 3 T cell receptor beta chains derived from one specimen sequenced in a study of blood T cell repertoires in COVID-19. Assay used: immunoSEQ multiplex PCR; TCRdb lists only in-frame clones, some missing. Altogether a few hundred thousand clones are present, about 91% being singletons, with the ten largest covering around 1.6%. The source material was peripheral blood. These receptors all come from a woman aged 30 to 39 with COVID-19, enrolled during active disease.

V and J are TRBV3-1 (or the pseudogene TRBV3-2) and TRBJ2-1; D may be TRBD1 or TRBD2 (6 bases each). V shed 5 bases and J shed 5 bases, with 22 bases lying between them. Germline values: CDR1 LGHDT, CDR2 YNNKEL (reference sequence). The CDR3 runs 17 residues. Here the CDR3 reads CASSEGGPRRTNNEQFF. DNA for the CDR3: TGTGCCAGCAGCGAAGGGGGGCCCCGGCGCACGAACAATGAGCAGTTCTTC.

The V gene is TRBV28, the J gene TRBJ2-3; tentative D call: TRBD1 (5 bases). The germline V gene encodes CDR1 MDHEN and CDR2 SYDVKM. The length of the CDR3 is 15 residues. V was clipped by 8 bases and J by 4 bases, with 19 bases between them. The CDR3 protein is CASLKLGVLSDTQYF. The CDR3 region has the DNA TGTGCCAGCTTAAAGCTAGGGGTCCTCTCAGATACGCAGTATTTT.

V and J are TRBV28 and TRBJ2-1; 11 nucleotides agree with TRBD2. There are 15 residues in the CDR3. The V gene's germline CDR1 is MDHEN and CDR2 SYDVKM. V dropped 4 bases and J dropped 5; count of bases not matched to a gene: 4. In nucleotides, the CDR3 is TGTGCCAGCAGTTCGCCTAGCGGGGGGAACAATGAGCAGTTCTTC. Translated: CASSSPSGGNNEQFF.